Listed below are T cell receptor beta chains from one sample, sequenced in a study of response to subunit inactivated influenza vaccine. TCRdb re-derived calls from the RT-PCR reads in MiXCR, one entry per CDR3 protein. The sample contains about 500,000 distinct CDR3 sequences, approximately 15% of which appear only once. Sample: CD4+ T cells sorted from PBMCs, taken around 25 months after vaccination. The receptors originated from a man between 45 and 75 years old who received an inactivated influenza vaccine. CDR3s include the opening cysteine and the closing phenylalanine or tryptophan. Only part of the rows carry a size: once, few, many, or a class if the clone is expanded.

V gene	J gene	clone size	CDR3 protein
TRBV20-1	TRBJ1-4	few	CSARGQGAWANEKLFF
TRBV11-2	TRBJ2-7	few	CASSLDWAGPEQYF
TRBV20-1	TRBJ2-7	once	CSAAGTSGRAYEQYF
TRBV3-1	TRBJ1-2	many	CASSQDHGGQVYNYGYTF
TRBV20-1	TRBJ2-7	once	CSGTSGNYEQYF
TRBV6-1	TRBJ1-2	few	CASRPDRAGGYTF
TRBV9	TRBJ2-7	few	CASSVEVGSYEQYF
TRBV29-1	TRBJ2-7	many	CSVAYREEQYF
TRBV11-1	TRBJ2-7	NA	CASSLVPPGAQGSYEQYF
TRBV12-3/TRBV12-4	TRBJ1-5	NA	CASSPEGGLSNQPQHF
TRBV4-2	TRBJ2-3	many	CASSQGGRGIDTQYF
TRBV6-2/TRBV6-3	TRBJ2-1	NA	CASSYPGSPGDTFSYNEQFF
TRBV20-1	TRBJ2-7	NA	CSANSGSSYEQYF
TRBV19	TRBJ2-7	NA	CASSGGQVSYEQYF
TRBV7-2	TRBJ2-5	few	CASSQGFGGRETQYF
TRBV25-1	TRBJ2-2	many	CASSREATGDTGELFF
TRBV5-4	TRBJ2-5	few	CASRWEGGSGETQYF
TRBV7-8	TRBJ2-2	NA	CASRTLGTANTGELFF
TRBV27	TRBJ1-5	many	CASSYYSNQPQHF
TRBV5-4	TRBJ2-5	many	CASSEGQETQYF
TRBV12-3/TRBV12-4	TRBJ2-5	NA	CASSARTSRDNQETQYF
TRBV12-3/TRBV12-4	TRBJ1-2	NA	CASSLIGQGKDYTF
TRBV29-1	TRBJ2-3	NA	CSVRLLAGATDTQYF
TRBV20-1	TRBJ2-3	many	CSARDPTSGVLRDTQYF
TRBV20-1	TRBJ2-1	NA	CSARRSGSVNEQFF
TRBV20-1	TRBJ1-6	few	CSASPGNSSPLHF
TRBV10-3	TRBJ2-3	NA	CAISESLGRTDTQYF
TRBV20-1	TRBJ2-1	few	CSALRGLENEQFF
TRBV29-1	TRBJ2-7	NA	CSVRPGTGSSYEQYF
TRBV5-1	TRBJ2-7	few	CASSLTGVSYEQYF
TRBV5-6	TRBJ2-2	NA	CASSPRPSGTGELFF
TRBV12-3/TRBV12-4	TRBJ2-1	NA	CASSKQGTKEFF
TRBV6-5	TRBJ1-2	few	CASSYGDGYGYTF
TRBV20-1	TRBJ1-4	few	CSAATPATNEKLFF
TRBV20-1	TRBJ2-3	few	CSARVLPGLVIDTQYF
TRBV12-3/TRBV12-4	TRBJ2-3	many	CASSFSGGLSTDTQYF
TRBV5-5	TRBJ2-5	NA	CASSDDWIAGDLETQYF
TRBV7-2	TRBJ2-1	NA	CASGLATEQFF
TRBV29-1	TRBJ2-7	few	CSVLSGEQYF
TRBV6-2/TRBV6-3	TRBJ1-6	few	CASSYYSDSPLHF
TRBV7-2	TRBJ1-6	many	CASSKDGSAPGSPLHF
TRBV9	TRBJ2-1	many	CASSVASSGSEQFF
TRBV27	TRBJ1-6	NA	CASWTQNSPLHF
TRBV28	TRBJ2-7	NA	CASSFPWTSTEAWSYEQYF
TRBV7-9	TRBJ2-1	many	CASSRLGAGGYNEQFF
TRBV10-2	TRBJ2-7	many	CASSGGPYEQYF
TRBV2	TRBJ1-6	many	CASRLTGTDNSPLHF
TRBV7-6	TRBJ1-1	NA	CASSLGLGRGSTEAFF